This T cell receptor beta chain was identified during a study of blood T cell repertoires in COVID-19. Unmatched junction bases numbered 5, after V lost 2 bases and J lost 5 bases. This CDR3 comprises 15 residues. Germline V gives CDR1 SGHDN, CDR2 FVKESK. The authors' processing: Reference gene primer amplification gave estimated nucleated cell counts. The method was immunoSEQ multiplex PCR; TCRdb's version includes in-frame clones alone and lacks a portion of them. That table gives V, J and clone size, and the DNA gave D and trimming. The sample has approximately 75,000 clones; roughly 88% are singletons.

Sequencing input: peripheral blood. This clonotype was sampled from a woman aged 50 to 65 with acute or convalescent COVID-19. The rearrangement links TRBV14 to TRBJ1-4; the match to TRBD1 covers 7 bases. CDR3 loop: CASSQTTGWNEKLFF. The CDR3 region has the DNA TGTGCCAGCAGCCAAACGACAGGGTGGAATGAAAAACTGTTTTTT.